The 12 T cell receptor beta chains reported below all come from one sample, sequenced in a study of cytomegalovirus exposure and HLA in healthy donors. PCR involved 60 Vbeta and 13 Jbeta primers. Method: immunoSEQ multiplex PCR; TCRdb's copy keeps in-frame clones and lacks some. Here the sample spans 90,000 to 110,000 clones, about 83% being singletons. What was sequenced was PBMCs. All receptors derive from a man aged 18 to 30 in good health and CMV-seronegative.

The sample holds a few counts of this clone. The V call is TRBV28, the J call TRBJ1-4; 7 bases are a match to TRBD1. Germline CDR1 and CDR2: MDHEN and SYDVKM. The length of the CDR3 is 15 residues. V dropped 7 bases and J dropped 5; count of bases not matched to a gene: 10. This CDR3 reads CASIPRDSLNEKLFF. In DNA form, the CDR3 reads TGTGCCAGCATTCCCCGGGACAGTCTGAATGAAAAACTGTTTTTT.

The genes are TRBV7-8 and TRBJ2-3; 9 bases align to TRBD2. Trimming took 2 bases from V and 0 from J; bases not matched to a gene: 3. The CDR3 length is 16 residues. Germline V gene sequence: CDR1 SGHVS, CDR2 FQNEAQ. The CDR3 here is CASSLIAGVSTDTQYF. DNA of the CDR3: TGTGCCAGCAGCTTAATAGCGGGAGTGAGCACAGATACGCAGTATTTT.

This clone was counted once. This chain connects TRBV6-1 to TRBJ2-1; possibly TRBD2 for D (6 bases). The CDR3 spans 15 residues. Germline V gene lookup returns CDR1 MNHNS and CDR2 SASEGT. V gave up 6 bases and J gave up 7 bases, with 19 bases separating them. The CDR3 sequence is CASSPRRSGVNEQFF. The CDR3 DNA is TGTGCCAGCAGCCCCAGGAGGTCGGGAGTGAATGAGCAGTTCTTC.

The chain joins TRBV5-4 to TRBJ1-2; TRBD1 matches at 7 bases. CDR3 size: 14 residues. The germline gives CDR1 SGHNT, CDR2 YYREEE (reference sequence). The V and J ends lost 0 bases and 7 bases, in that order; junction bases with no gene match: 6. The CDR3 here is CASSLGQGVGGYTF. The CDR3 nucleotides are TGTGCCAGCAGCTTGGGACAGGGAGTTGGTGGCTACACCTTC. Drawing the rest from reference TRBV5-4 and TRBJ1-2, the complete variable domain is ETGVTQSPTHLIKTRGQQVTLRCSSQSGHNTVSWYQQALGQGPQFIFQYYREEENGRGNFPPRFSGLQFPNYSSELNVNALELDDSALYLCASSLGQGVGGYTFGSGTRLTVV.

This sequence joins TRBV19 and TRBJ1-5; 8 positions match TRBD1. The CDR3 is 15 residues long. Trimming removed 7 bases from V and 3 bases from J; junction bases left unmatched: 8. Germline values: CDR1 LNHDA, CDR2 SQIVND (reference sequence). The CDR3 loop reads CASTTTGDNNQPQHF. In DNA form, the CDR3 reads TGTGCCAGTACCACGACAGGGGATAACAATCAGCCCCAGCATTTT.

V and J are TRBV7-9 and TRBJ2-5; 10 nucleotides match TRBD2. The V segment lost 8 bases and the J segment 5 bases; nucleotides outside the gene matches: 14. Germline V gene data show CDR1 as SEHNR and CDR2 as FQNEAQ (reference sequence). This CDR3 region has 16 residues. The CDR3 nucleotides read TGTGCCAGCGAACCCTCTAGCGGGAGTAGGACGGAGACCCAGTACTTC. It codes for CASEPSSGSRTETQYF.

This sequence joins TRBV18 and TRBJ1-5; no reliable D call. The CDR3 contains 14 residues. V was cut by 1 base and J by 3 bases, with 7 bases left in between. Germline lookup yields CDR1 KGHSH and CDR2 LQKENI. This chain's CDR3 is CASSPQGVNQPQHF. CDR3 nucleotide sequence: TGTGCCAGCTCACCACAGGGAGTCAATCAGCCCCAGCATTTT.

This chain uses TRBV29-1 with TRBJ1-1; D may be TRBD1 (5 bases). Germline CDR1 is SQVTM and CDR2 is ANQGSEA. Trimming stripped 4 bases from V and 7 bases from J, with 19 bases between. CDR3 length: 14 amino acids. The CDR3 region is CSVVKGPLNHEAFF. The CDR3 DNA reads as TGCAGCGTTGTCAAGGGGCCCTTAAATCATGAAGCTTTCTTT.

CDR3 in amino acids: CASSAMDRINTEAFF. CDR3 DNA sequence: TGTGCCAGCAGTGCCATGGACAGAATAAACACTGAAGCTTTCTTT. The J gene is TRBJ1-1, the V gene TRBV25-1, with D tentatively TRBD1 (6 bases). The germline V gene has CDR1 MGHDK and CDR2 SYGVNS. The CDR3 totals 15 residues. V shed 4 bases and J shed 2 bases, with 14 bases lying between them. The full variable domain, completed using reference TRBV25-1 and TRBJ1-1, is EADIYQTPRYLVIGTGKKITLECSQTMGHDKMYWYQQDPGMELHLIHYSYGVNSTEKGDLSSESTVSRIRTEHFPLTLESARPSHTSQYLCASSAMDRINTEAFFGQGTRLTVV.

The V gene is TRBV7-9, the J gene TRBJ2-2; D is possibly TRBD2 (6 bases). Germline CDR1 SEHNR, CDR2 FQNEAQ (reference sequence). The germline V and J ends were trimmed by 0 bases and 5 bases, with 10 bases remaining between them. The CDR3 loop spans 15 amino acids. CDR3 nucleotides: TGTGCCAGCAGCTTAGCGGGAGGTTGGACCGGGGAGCTGTTTTTT. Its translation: CASSLAGGWTGELFF.

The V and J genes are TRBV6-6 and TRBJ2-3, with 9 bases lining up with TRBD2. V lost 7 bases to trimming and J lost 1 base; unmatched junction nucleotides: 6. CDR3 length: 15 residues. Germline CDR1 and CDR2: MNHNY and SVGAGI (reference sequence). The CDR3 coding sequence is TGTGCCAGCATGTTAAGGACTAGCGGCACAGATACGCAGTATTTT. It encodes CASMLRTSGTDTQYF.

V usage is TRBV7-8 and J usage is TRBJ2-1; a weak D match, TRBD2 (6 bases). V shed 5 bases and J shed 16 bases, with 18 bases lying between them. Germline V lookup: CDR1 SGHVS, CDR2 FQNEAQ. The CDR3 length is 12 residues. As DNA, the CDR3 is TGTGCCAGCAGCCCGAAGGGACGGCGGGGCTTCTTC. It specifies CASSPKGRRGFF.